This entry features one TCR beta chain sequence. V was trimmed by 0 bases and J by 4 bases, leaving 19 bases between them. The CDR3 is made up of 17 amino acids. Germline CDR1 SGHRS, CDR2 YFSETQ. These data belong to a study of blood T cell repertoires in COVID-19. Repertoires were generated with immunoSEQ multiplex PCR, while TCRdb's copy carries only in-frame clones and drops some. The table shows 200,000 to 300,000 clones, with around nine tenths occurring only once. The sequencing input was peripheral blood. This rearrangement joins TRBV5-1 to TRBJ1-2; weak D call: TRBD1 (5 bases). This receptor was identified in a man aged 35 to 55 who had recovered from COVID-19. The CDR3 region is CASSLGALTDTGYGYTF. CDR3 DNA sequence: TGCGCCAGCAGCTTGGGCGCCCTGACGGACACCGGCTATGGCTACACCTTC.